This T cell receptor (beta chain) comes out of a study of blood T cell repertoires in COVID-19. Generated by immunoSEQ multiplex PCR, the TCRdb table keeps only in-frame clones and is missing some. The sample holds more than 75,000 clones, 87% seen once. Trimming left V 2 bases short and J 4 bases short, with 3 bases between. CDR3 length equals 13 residues. This receptor was obtained from a man younger than 40 with acute or convalescent COVID-19. V and J are TRBV12-3 or TRBV12-4 and TRBJ2-6; D is undetermined. The sequenced material came from peripheral blood. CDR3 DNA: TGTGCCAGCAGTTTACAAGGGGCCAACGTCCTGACTTTC. This gives the protein CASSLQGANVLTF.